Each of the 6 T cell receptor beta chains below was sequenced from the same sample in a study of blood T cell repertoires in COVID-19. Only in-frame clones appear in the TCRdb table, and some are missing; sequencing was by immunoSEQ multiplex PCR. This sample yields 88,000 or so clones, of which 65% to 90% are seen a single time; under 8.5% belongs to the top ten. Sequencing input: peripheral blood. These receptors all stem from a man in his 60s with acute or convalescent COVID-19.

This clone was seen at least ten times. The V and J genes are TRBV12-3 or TRBV12-4 and TRBJ1-1, with a tentative D call TRBD1 (5 bases). Trimming left V 3 bases short and J 11 bases short, with 10 bases between. The CDR3 spans 11 residues. The CDR3 nucleotides read TGTGCCAGCAGTTTTAACCGGGGGGCTTTCTTT. Translated: CASSFNRGAFF.

The V gene is TRBV30, the J gene TRBJ1-3; the match to TRBD1 covers 7 bases. Germline lookup yields CDR1 GTSNPN and CDR2 SVGIG (reference sequence). V gave up 4 bases and J gave up 2 bases; unmatched junction bases: 2. The CDR3 is 13 residues long. CDR3 protein: CAWIGTAGNTIYF. The DNA for the CDR3 is TGTGCCTGGATCGGGACAGCTGGAAACACCATATATTTT.

The chain is built from TRBV19 and TRBJ1-1; D is ambiguous. V was pared by 5 bases and J by 0 bases, with 13 bases between. The germline gives CDR1 LNHDA, CDR2 SQIVND (reference sequence). The CDR3 is made up of 15 amino acids. The CDR3 here is CASSPKTGMNTEAFF. CDR3 coding DNA: TGTGCCAGTAGTCCCAAGACGGGGATGAACACTGAAGCTTTCTTT.

This rearrangement joins TRBV24-1 to TRBJ1-2, with a possible D match to TRBD1 (6 bases). V gave up 3 bases and J gave up 6 bases, with 13 bases separating them. Germline V lookup: CDR1 KGHDR, CDR2 SFDVKD. The CDR3 is made up of 14 amino acids. CDR3 DNA: TGTGCCACCAGTGATAGCGGGACACTCGATGGCTACACCTTC. It yields the protein CATSDSGTLDGYTF.

The rearrangement links TRBV6-5 to TRBJ2-3, with no clear D. The V end was cut by 7 bases, the J end by 4 bases, with 9 bases between. From germline, CDR1 is MNHEY and CDR2 SVGAGI. The length of the CDR3 is 12 residues. The CDR3 DNA follows: TGTGCCAGCACACCGCCGGCAGATACGCAGTATTTT. This translates into CASTPPADTQYF.

The V and J genes are TRBV3-1 (or the pseudogene TRBV3-2) and TRBJ2-3; 9 bases are shared with TRBD1. V shed 6 bases, J shed 2 bases, and the junction held 3 bases outside the gene matches. The CDR3 runs to 14 residues. Germline CDR1 and CDR2: LGHDT and YNNKEL (reference sequence). CDR3 in DNA: TGTGCCAGCAGACAGGGGGCAGCCACAGATACGCAGTATTTT. This translates into CASRQGAATDTQYF.